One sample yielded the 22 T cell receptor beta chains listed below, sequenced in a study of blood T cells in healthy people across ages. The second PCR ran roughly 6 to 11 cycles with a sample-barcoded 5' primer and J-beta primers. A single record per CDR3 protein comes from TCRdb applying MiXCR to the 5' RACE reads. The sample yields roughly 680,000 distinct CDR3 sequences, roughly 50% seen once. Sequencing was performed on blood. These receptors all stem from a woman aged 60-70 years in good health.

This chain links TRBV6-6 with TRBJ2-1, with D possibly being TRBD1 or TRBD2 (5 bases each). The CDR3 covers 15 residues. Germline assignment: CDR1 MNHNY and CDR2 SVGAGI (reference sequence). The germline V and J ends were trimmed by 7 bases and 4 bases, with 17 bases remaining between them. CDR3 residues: CASTGPGRRYNEQFF. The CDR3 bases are TGTGCCAGCACCGGACCGGGACGGAGGTACAATGAGCAGTTCTTC.

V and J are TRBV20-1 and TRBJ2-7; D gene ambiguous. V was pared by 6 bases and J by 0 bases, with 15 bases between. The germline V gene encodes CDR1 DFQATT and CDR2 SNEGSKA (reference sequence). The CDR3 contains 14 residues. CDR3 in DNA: TGCAGTGCCAAGACGGGCAGAAGCTCCTACGAGCAGTACTTC. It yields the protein CSAKTGRSSYEQYF.

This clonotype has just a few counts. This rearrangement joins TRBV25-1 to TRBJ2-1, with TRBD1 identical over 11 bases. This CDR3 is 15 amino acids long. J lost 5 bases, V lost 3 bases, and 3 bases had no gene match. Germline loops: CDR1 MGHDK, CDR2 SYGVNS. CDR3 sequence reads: CASSDTGQGDNEQFF. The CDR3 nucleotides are TGTGCCAGCAGTGATACGGGACAGGGGGACAATGAGCAGTTCTTC.

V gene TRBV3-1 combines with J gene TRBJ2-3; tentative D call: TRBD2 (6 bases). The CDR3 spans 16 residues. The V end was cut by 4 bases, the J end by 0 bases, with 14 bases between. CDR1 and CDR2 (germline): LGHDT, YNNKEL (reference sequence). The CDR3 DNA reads TGTGCCAGCAGCCTTCCGGGAGATTTCAGCACAGATACGCAGTATTTT. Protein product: CASSLPGDFSTDTQYF.

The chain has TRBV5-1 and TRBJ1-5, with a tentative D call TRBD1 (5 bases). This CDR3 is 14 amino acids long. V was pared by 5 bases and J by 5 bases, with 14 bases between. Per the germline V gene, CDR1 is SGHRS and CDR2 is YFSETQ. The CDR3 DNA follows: TGCGCCAGCAGTACGACGGGGACGGATCAGCCCCAGCATTTT. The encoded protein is CASSTTGTDQPQHF.

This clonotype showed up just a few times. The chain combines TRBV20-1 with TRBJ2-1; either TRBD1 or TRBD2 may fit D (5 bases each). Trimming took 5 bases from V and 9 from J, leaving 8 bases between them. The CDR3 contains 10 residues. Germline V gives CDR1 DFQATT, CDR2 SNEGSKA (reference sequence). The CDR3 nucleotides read TGCAGTGCTCAGAGGGGTGAGCAGTTCTTC. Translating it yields CSAQRGEQFF.

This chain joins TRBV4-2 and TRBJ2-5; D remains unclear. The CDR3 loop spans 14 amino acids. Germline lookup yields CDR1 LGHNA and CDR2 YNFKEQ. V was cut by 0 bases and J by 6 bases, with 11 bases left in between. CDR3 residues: CASSQDPRVQTQYF. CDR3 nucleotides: TGTGCCAGCAGCCAAGACCCTAGGGTGCAGACCCAGTACTTC.

CDR3 loop: CASRWGRHSGANVLTF. The DNA for the CDR3 is TGTGCCAGCAGATGGGGACGGCACTCTGGGGCCAACGTCCTGACTTTC. The V gene is TRBV12-3 or TRBV12-4, the J gene TRBJ2-6; perhaps D is TRBD1 or TRBD2 (5 bases each). V lost 6 bases, J lost 0 bases, and 12 bases lay in between. This CDR3 is 16 amino acids long.

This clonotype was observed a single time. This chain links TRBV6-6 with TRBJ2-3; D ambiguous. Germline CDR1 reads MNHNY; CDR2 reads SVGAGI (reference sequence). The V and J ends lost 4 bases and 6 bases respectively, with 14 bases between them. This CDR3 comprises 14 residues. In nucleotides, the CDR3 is TGTGCCAGCAGTTTCCCAAAAGATTCGGATACGCAGTATTTT. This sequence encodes CASSFPKDSDTQYF.

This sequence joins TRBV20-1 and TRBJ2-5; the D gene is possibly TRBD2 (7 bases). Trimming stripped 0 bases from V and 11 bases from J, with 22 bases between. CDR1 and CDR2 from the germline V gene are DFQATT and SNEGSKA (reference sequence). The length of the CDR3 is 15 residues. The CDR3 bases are TGCAGTGCTAGAGACTGGCGCGGGGGCCACAATGAGCAGTACTTC. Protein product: CSARDWRGGHNEQYF.

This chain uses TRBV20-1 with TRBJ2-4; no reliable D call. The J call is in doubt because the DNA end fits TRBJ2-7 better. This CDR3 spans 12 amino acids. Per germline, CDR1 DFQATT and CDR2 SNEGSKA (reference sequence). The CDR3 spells CSAHRQSYEQYF. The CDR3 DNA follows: TGCAGTGCTCATCGGCAGAGCTACGAGCAGTACTTC.

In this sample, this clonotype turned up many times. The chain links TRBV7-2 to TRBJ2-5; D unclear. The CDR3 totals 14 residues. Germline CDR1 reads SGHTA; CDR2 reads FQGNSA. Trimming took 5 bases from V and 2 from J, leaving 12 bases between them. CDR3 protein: CASSPSRDQETQYF. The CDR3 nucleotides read TGTGCCAGCAGCCCGAGTAGGGATCAAGAGACCCAGTACTTC.

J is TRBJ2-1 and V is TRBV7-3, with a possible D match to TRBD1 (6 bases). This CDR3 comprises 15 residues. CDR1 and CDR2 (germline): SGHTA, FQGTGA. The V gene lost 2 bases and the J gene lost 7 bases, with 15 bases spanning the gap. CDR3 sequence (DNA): TGTGCCAGCAGCTTATTTCAGGGGATCCTTAATGAGCAGTTCTTC. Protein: CASSLFQGILNEQFF.

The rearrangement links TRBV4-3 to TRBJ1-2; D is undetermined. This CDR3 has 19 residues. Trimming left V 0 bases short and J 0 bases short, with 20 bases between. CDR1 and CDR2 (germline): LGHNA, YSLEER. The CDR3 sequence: CASSQEVTKRGSPNYGYTF. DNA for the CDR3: TGCGCCAGCAGCCAAGAGGTGACGAAGAGAGGGTCTCCTAACTATGGCTACACCTTC.

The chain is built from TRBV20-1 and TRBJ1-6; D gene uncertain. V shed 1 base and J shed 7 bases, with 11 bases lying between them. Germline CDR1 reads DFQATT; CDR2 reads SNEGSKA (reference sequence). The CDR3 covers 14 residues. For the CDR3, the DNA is TGCAGTGCTAGAGTAGGACGGATGAATTCACCCCTCCACTTT. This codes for CSARVGRMNSPLHF.

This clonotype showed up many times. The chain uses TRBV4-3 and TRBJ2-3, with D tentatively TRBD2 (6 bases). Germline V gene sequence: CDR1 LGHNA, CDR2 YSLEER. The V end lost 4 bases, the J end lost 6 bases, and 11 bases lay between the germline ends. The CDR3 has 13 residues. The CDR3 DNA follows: TGCGCCAGCAGCCGGGTGGAGGGGGATACGCAGTATTTT. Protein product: CASSRVEGDTQYF.

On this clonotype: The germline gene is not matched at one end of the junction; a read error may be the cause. The CDR3: CASSLLGGQSEKLFF. CDR3 nucleotide sequence: TGTGCGAGCAGCTTGTTGGGGGGGCAATCCGAAAAACTGTTTTTT. The chain links TRBV5-5 to TRBJ1-4; TRBD1 is a possible D gene (6 bases). Germline V CDR1 and CDR2: SGHKS, YYEKEE (reference sequence). The CDR3 totals 15 residues.

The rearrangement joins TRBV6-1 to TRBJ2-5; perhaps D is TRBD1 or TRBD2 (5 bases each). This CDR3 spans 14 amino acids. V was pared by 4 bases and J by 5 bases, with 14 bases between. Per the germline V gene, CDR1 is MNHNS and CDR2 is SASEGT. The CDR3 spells CASSAGREVETQYF. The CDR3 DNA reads TGTGCCAGCAGTGCGGGGCGAGAAGTGGAGACCCAGTACTTC.

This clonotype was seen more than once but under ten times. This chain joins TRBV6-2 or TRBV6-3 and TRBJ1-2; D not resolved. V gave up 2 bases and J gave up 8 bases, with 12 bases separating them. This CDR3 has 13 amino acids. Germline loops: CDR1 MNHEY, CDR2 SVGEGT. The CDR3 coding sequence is TGTGCCAGCAGTTACCTGACCCTGGGAGGCTACACCTTC. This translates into CASSYLTLGGYTF.

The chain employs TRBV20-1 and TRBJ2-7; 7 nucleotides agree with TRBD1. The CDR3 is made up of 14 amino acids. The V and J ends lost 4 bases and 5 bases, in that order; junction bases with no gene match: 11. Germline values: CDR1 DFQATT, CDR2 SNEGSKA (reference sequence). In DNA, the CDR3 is TGCAGTGCTAAAGGAAACAGGGGCTTCAACGAGCAGTACTTC. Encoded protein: CSAKGNRGFNEQYF.

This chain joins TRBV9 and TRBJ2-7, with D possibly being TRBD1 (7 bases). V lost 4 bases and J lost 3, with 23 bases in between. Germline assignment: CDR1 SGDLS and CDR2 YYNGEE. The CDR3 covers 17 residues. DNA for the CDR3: TGTGCCAGCAGCCCCCAGGGGGGAGCCTCCACAATCTACGAGCAGTACTTC. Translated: CASSPQGGASTIYEQYF.

The CDR3 spells CASSTGLTSYNEQFF. CDR3 DNA: TGTGCCAGCAGCACGGGACTAACCTCCTACAATGAGCAGTTCTTC. The V call is TRBV7-3, the J call TRBJ2-1, with 7 positions matching TRBD2. The length of the CDR3 is 15 residues. Germline V gives CDR1 SGHTA, CDR2 FQGTGA. Losses at the gene ends were 5 bases for V and 0 bases for J; bases not matched to a gene: 4.